This T cell receptor beta chain was captured by sequencing in a study of cytomegalovirus exposure and HLA in healthy donors. Clones were sequenced by immunoSEQ multiplex PCR, and TCRdb holds only the in-frame ones, with some missing. The sample records some 56,000 clones, 90% to 95% being singletons. The CDR3 contains 18 residues. V lost 1 base and J lost 3; bases outside the gene matches: 11. The germline V gene encodes CDR1 LGHNA and CDR2 YNFKEQ. The study's findings and limits: Reported results showed that the classifier diagnosed cytomegalovirus status with high specificity and sensitivity. The study listed roughly 150 cytomegalovirus-associated TCR beta chains.

A word on this clone: Its antigen is not known.

The donors were members of the validation cohort comprising over 90 subjects, separate from the roughly 690-subject first cohort. The TCR comes from a man younger than 30 in good health and CMV-seronegative. V is TRBV4-2 and J is TRBJ2-3, with TRBD2 matching 9 bases. Sequencing was carried out using PBMCs. The CDR3 sequence: CASSQGRYSGSGTDTQYF. CDR3 nucleotides: TGTGCCAGCAGCCAAGGTCGTTATAGCGGGAGTGGGACAGATACGCAGTATTTT.